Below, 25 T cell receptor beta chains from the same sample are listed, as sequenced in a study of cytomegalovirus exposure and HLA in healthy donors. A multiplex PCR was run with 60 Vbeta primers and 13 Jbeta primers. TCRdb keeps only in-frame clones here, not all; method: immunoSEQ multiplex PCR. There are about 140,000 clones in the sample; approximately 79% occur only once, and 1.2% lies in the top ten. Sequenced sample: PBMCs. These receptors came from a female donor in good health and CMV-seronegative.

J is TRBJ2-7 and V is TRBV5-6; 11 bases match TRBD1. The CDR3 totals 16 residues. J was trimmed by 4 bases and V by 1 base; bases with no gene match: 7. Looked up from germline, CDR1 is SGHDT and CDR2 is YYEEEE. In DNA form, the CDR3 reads TGTGCCAGCAGCTTGATTCCGGGGACAGGGGGTTACGAGCAGTACTTC. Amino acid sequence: CASSLIPGTGGYEQYF.

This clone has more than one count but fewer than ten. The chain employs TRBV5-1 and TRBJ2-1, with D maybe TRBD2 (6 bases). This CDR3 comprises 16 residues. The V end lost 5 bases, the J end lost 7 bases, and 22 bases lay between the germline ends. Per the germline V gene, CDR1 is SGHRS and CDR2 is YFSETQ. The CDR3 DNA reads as TGCGCCAGCAGTTATACCGGGACTCAAGCGAGGAATGAGCAGTTCTTC. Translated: CASSYTGTQARNEQFF.

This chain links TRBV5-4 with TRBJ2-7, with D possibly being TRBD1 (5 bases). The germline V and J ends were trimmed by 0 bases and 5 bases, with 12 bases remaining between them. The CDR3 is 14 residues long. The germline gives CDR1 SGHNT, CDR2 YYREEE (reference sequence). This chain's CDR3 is CASSLADSYHEQYF. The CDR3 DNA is TGTGCCAGCAGCTTGGCAGACAGCTACCACGAGCAGTACTTC. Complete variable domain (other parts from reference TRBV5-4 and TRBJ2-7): ETGVTQSPTHLIKTRGQQVTLRCSSQSGHNTVSWYQQALGQGPQFIFQYYREEENGRGNFPPRFSGLQFPNYSSELNVNALELDDSALYLCASSLADSYHEQYFGPGTRLTVT.

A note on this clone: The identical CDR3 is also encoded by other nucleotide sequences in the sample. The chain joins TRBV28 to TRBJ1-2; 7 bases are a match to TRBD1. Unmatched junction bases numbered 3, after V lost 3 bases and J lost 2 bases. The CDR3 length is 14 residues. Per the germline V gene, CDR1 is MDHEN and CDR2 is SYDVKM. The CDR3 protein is CASSFGTANYGYTF. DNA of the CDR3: TGTGCCAGCAGTTTCGGGACAGCCAACTATGGCTACACCTTC.

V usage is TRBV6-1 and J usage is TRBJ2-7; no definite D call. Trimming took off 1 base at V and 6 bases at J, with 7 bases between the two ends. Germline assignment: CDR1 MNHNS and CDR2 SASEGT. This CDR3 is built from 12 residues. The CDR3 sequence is CASSEVPGEQYF. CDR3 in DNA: TGTGCCAGCAGTGAAGTTCCCGGCGAGCAGTACTTC.

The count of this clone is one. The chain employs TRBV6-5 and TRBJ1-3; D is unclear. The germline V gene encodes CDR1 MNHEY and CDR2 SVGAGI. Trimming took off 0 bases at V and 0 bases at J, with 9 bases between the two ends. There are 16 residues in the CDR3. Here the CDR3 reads CASSYSPGPSGNTIYF. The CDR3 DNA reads TGTGCCAGCAGTTACTCGCCGGGTCCCTCTGGAAACACCATATATTTT.

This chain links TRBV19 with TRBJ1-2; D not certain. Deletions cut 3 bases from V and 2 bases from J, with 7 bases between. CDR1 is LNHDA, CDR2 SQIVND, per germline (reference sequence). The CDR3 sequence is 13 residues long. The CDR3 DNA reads TGTGCCAGTAGTATGAGGGAAAACTATGGCTACACCTTC. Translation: CASSMRENYGYTF.

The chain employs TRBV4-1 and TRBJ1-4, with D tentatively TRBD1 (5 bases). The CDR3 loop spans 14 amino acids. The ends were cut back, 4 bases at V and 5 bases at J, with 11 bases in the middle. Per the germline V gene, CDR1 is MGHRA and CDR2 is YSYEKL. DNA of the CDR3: TGCGCCAGCAGCCCGGGACTTCGGAATGAAAAACTGTTTTTT. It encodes CASSPGLRNEKLFF.

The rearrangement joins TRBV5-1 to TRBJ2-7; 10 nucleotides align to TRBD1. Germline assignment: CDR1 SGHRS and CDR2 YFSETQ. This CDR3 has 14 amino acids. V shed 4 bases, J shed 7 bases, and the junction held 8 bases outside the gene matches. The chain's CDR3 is CASSKDRGSQEQYF. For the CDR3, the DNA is TGCGCCAGCAGCAAGGACAGGGGGAGTCAGGAGCAGTACTTC.

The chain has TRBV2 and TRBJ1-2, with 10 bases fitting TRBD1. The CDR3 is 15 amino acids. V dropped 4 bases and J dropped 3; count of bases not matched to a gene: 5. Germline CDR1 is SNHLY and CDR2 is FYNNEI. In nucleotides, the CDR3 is TGTGCCAGCAGTGTAGACAGGGGGCTCGACTATGGCTACACCTTC. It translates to CASSVDRGLDYGYTF. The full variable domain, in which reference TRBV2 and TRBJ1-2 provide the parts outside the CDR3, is EPEVTQTPSHQVTQMGQEVILRCVPISNHLYFYWYRQILGQKVEFLVSFYNNEISEKSEIFDDQFSVERPDGSNFTLKIRSTKLEDSAMYFCASSVDRGLDYGYTFGSGTRLTVV.

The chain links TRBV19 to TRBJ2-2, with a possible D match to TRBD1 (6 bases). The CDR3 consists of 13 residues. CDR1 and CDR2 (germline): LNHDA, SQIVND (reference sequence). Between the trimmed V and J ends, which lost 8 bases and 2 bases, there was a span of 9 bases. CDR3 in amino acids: CASGQRNTGELFF. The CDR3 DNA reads TGTGCCAGTGGACAGCGAAACACCGGGGAGCTGTTTTTT.

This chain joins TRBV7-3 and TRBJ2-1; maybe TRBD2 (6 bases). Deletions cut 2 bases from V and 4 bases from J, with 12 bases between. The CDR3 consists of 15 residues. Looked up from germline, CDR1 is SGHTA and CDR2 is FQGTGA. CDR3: CASSLPGVDYNEQFF. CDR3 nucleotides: TGTGCCAGCAGCTTACCGGGAGTAGATTACAATGAGCAGTTCTTC.

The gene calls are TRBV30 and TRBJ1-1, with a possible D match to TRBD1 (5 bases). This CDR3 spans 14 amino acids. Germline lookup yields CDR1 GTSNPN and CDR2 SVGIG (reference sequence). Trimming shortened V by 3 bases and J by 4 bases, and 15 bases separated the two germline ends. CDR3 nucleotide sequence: TGTGCCTGGAGGGGGACTGGGGCTGTCACTGAAGCTTTCTTT. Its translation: CAWRGTGAVTEAFF.

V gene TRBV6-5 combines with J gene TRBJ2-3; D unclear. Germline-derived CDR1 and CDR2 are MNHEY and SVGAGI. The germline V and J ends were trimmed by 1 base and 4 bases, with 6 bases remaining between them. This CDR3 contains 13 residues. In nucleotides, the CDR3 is TGTGCCAGCAGTTACTATCTGTCAGATACGCAGTATTTT. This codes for CASSYYLSDTQYF.

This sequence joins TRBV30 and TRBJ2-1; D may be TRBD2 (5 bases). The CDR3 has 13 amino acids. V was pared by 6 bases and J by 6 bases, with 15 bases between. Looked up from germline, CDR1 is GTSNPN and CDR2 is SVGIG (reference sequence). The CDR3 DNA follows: TGTGCCTGTCAACTAGATGACGTCAATGAGCAGTTCTTC. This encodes CACQLDDVNEQFF. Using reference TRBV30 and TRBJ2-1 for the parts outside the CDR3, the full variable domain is SQTIHQWPATLVQPVGSPLSLECTVEGTSNPNLYWYRQAAGRGLQLLFYSVGIGQISSEVPQNLSASRPQDRQFILSSKKLLLSDSGFYLCACQLDDVNEQFFGPGTRLTVL.

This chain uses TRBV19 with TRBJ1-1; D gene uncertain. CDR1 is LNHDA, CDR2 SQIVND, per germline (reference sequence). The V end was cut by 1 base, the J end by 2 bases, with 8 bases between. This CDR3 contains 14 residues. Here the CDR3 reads CASSIGRSNTEAFF. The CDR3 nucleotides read TGTGCCAGTAGTATAGGCAGAAGTAACACTGAAGCTTTCTTT.

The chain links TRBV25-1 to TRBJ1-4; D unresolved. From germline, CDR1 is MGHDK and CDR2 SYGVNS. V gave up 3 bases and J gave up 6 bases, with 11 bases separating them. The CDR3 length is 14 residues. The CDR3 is CASSDNLADEKLFF. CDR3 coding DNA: TGTGCCAGCAGTGATAATCTGGCAGATGAAAAACTGTTTTTT.

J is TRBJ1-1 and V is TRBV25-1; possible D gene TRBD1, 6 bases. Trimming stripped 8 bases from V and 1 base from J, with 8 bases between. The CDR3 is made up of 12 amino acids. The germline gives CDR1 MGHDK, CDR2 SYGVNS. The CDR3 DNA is TGTGCCAGCCAGGGGTGGAACACTGAAGCTTTCTTT. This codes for CASQGWNTEAFF. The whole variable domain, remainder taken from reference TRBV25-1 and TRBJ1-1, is EADIYQTPRYLVIGTGKKITLECSQTMGHDKMYWYQQDPGMELHLIHYSYGVNSTEKGDLSSESTVSRIRTEHFPLTLESARPSHTSQYLCASQGWNTEAFFGQGTRLTVV.

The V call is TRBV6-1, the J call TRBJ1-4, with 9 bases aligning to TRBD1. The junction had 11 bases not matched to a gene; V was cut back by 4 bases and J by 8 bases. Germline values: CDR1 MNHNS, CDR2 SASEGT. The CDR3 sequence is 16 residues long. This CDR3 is CASSGDRAPFGEKLFF. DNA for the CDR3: TGTGCCAGCAGTGGGGACAGGGCGCCTTTCGGAGAAAAACTGTTTTTT.

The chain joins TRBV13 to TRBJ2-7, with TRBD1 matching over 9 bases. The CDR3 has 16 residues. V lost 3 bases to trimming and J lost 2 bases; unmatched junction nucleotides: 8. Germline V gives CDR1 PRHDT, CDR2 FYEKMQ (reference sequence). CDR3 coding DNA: TGTGCCAGCAGCTTGACAACAGGGGGCGATACCTACGAGCAGTACTTC. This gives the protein CASSLTTGGDTYEQYF.

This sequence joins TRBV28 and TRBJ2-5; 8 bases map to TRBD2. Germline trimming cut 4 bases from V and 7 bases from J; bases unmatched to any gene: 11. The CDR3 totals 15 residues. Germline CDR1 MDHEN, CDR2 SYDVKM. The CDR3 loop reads CASSSFTGGPGTQYF. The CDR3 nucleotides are TGTGCCAGCAGTTCCTTCACGGGAGGGCCCGGGACCCAGTACTTC.

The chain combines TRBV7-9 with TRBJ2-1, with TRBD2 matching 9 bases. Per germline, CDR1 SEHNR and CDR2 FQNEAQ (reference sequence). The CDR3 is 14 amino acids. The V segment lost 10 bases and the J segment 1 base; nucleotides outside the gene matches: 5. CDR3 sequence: CAMTSGDSYNEQFF. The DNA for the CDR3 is TGTGCCATGACTAGCGGTGATTCCTACAATGAGCAGTTCTTC. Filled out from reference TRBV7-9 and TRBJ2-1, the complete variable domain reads DTGVSQNPRHKITKRGQNVTFRCDPISEHNRLYWYRQTLGQGPEFLTYFQNEAQLEKSRLLSDRFSAERPKGSFSTLEIQRTEQGDSAMYLCAMTSGDSYNEQFFGPGTRLTVL.

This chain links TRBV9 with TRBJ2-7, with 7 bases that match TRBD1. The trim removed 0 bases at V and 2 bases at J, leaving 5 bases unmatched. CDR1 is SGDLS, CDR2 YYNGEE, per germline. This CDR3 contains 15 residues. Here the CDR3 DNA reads TGTGCCAGCAGCGTAGTGGGGGACAGCACCTACGAGCAGTACTTC. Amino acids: CASSVVGDSTYEQYF. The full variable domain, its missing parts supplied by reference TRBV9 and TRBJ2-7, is DSGVTQTPKHLITATGQRVTLRCSPRSGDLSVYWYQQSLDQGLQFLIQYYNGEERAKGNILERFSAQQFPDLHSELNLSSLELGDSALYFCASSVVGDSTYEQYFGPGTRLTVT.

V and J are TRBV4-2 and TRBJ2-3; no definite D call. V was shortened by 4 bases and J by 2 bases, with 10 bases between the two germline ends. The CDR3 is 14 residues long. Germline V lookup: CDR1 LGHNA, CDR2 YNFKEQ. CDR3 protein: CASSRGGSTDTQYF. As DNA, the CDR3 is TGTGCCAGCAGCCGAGGTGGGTCCACAGATACGCAGTATTTT.

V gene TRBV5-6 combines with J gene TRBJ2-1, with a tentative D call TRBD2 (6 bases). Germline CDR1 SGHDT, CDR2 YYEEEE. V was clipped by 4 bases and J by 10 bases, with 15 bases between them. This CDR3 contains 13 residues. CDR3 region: CASSETRFQEQFF. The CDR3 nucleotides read TGTGCCAGCAGCGAGACTAGATTCCAGGAGCAGTTCTTC.